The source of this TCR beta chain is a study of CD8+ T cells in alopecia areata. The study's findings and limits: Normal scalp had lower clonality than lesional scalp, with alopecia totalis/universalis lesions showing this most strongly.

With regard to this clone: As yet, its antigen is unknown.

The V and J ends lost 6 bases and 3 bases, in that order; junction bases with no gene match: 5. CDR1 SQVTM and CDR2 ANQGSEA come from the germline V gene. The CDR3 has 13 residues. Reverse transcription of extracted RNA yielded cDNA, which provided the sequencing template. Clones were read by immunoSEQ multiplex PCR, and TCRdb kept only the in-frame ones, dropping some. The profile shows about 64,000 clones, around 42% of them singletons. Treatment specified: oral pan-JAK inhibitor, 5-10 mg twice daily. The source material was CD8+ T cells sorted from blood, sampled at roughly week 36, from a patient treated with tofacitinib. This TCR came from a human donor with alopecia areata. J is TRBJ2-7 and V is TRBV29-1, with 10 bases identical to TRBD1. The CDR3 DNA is TGCAGCGTGACCGGGACAGGGGTCTACGAGCAGTACTTC. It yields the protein CSVTGTGVYEQYF.